This TCR beta chain came from a study of naive and memory T cell subsets. This clonotype was recorded a few times. An equimolar mix of two oligonucleotides served as the beta constant-region primer for TRBC1 and TRBC2. An oligonucleotide with the SP2 primer and a 12-nucleotide UMI was ligated to the cDNA 3' end. TCRdb re-derived calls from the UMI-ligation and nested PCR reads in MiXCR, one entry per CDR3 protein. The sample lists 140,000 to 150,000 distinct CDR3 sequences, approximately 15% occurring once. The CDR3 is 15 residues long. V was cut by 4 bases and J by 5 bases, with 17 bases left in between. CDR1 is SEHNR, CDR2 FQNEAQ, per germline (reference sequence).

Sample: naive CD4+ T cells from blood. The receptor was derived from a human donor in good health. V and J are TRBV7-9 and TRBJ1-1, with TRBD1 as a possible D gene (6 bases). The CDR3 protein is CASSSTQGSKTEAFF. The CDR3 DNA follows: TGTGCCAGCAGCTCAACACAGGGAAGTAAGACTGAAGCTTTCTTT.